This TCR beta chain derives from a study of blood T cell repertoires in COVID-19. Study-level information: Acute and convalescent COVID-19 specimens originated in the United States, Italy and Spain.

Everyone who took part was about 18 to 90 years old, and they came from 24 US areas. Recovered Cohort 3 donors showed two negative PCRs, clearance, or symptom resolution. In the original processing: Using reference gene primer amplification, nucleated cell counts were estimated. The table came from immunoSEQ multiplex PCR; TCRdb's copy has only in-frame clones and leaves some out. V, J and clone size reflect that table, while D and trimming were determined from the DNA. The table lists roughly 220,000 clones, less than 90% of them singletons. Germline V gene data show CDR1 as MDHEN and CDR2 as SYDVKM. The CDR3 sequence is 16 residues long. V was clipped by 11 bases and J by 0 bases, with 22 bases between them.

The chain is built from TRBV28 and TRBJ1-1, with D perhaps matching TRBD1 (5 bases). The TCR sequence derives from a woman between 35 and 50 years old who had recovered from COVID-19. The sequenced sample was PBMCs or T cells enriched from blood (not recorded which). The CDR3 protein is CAALPDSSYMNTEAFF. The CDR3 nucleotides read TGTGCCGCCCTCCCAGACAGCTCCTACATGAACACTGAAGCTTTCTTT.